These 8 T cell receptor beta chains were all obtained from the same sample, sequenced in a study of blood T cell repertoires in COVID-19. Profiling relied on immunoSEQ multiplex PCR, and the TCRdb table lists in-frame clones only, not all of them. The sample yields 250,000 to 350,000 clones, approximately 83% seen once. The specimen was PBMCs or T cells enriched from blood (not recorded which). Every receptor here comes from a woman in her twenties or thirties who had recovered from COVID-19.

Comment on this clone: Relative to the germline gene, one junction end is altered; a read error may explain this. The rearrangement links TRBV28 to TRBJ1-2, with a possible D match to TRBD1 (6 bases). CDR3 size: 14 residues. Germline V gene lookup returns CDR1 MDHEN and CDR2 SYDVKM. The CDR3 coding sequence is TGTGCCAGCAGTTTAGCGGGGGGCGGAAAAGCCCCGCCTTTC. Translation gives CASSLAGGGKAPPF.

J is TRBJ2-5 and V is TRBV15; perhaps TRBD1 as D (6 bases). The V end lost 1 base, the J end lost 0 bases, and 12 bases lay between the germline ends. CDR1 is LNHNV, CDR2 YYDKDF, per germline (reference sequence). This CDR3 has 16 amino acids. The CDR3 DNA reads TGTGCCACCAGCAGAGGGGGGACACCTTACCAAGAGACCCAGTACTTC. Its protein is CATSRGGTPYQETQYF.

This chain uses TRBV11-2 with TRBJ2-5; 13 positions match TRBD2. The CDR3 is 16 residues long. Germline CDR1 is SGHAT and CDR2 is FQNNGV. V was pared by 4 bases and J by 3 bases, with 5 bases of the junction left unmatched. DNA for the CDR3: TGTGCCAGCAGCTCCGGACTAGCGGGAGCCAAAGAGACCCAGTACTTC. Protein: CASSSGLAGAKETQYF.

This chain joins TRBV6-4 and TRBJ1-1, with D uncertain. The ends were cut back, 6 bases at V and 3 bases at J, with 17 bases in the middle. Germline V lookup: CDR1 MRHNA, CDR2 SNTAGT. The CDR3 is 15 residues long. The CDR3 coding sequence is TGTGCCAGCAGCCCCCGACAAATCCCCGACACTGAAGCTTTCTTT. Its translation is CASSPRQIPDTEAFF.

V usage is TRBV2 and J usage is TRBJ2-7, with TRBD2 identical over 13 bases. Germline CDR1 and CDR2: SNHLY and FYNNEI. This CDR3 has 14 amino acids. V lost 6 bases to trimming and J lost 5 bases; unmatched junction nucleotides: 4. CDR3 nucleotides: TGTGCCAGCAGCAAACTAGCGGGAGGGGACGAGCAGTACTTC. It specifies CASSKLAGGDEQYF.

In its sample, this clone was seen once. This rearrangement joins TRBV19 to TRBJ1-1, with D possibly TRBD1 on 5 matching bases. Germline V gives CDR1 LNHDA, CDR2 SQIVND (reference sequence). The CDR3 is 16 amino acids. With 1 base removed from V and 4 bases from J, the gap between germline ends came to 16 bases. The CDR3, as DNA: TGTGCCAGTAGTATAGGGGCAGGGTATCGGTTCACTGAAGCTTTCTTT. This gives the protein CASSIGAGYRFTEAFF.

V and J are TRBV5-1 and TRBJ2-5; TRBD2 agrees at 11 bases. The CDR3 length is 17 residues. The junction had 5 bases not matched to a gene; V was cut back by 0 bases and J by 1 base. CDR1 is SGHRS, CDR2 YFSETQ, per germline. The CDR3, as DNA: TGCGCCAGCAGCTTGGTGGGGCTAGCGGGGGGCCAAGAGACCCAGTACTTC. This gives the protein CASSLVGLAGGQETQYF.

The chain is built from TRBV4-2 and TRBJ2-7; 7 bases are a match to TRBD2. This CDR3 contains 15 residues. Trimming removed 4 bases from V and 2 bases from J; junction bases left unmatched: 8. Looked up from germline, CDR1 is LGHNA and CDR2 is YNFKEQ. CDR3 loop: CASSRVLASAYEQYF. CDR3 DNA: TGTGCCAGCAGCCGCGTACTAGCGAGCGCCTACGAGCAGTACTTC.